This paragraph covers one T cell receptor beta chain sequence. CDR1 is SEHNR and CDR2 is FQNEAQ in the germline V gene (reference sequence). This CDR3 has 14 amino acids. The V and J ends lost 1 base and 9 bases respectively, with 13 bases between them. This sample is part of a study of CD4+ T cells in melanoma. Clones were read by immunoSEQ multiplex PCR, and TCRdb kept only the in-frame ones, dropping some. The data hold thousands of clones, with approximately 66% observed a single time. Sequencing was done on a sample of cells from a culture (not recorded whether cultured in vitro). This TCR was sampled from a human donor with melanoma. The genes are TRBV7-9 and TRBJ2-1; D not certain. CDR3 DNA: TGTGCCAGCAGCTTAGTTTCGGGTCCGGTTGAGCAGTTCTTC. Amino acids: CASSLVSGPVEQFF.